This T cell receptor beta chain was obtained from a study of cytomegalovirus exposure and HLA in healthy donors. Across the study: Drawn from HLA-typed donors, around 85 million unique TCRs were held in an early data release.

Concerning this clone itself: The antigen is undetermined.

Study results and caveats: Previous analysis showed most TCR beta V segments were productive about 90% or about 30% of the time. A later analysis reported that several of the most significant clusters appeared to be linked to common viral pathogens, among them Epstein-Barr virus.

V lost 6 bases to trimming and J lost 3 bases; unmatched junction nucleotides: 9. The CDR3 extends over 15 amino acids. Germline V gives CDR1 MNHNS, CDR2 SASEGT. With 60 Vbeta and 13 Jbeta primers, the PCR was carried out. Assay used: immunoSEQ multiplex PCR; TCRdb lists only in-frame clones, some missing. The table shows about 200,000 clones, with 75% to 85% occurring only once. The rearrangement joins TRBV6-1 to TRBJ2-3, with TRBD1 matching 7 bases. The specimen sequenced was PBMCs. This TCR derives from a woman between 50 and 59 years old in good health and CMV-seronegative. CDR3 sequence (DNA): TGTGCCAGCAGCCTCAAGGGGGCCGGGACAGATACGCAGTATTTT. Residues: CASSLKGAGTDTQYF.